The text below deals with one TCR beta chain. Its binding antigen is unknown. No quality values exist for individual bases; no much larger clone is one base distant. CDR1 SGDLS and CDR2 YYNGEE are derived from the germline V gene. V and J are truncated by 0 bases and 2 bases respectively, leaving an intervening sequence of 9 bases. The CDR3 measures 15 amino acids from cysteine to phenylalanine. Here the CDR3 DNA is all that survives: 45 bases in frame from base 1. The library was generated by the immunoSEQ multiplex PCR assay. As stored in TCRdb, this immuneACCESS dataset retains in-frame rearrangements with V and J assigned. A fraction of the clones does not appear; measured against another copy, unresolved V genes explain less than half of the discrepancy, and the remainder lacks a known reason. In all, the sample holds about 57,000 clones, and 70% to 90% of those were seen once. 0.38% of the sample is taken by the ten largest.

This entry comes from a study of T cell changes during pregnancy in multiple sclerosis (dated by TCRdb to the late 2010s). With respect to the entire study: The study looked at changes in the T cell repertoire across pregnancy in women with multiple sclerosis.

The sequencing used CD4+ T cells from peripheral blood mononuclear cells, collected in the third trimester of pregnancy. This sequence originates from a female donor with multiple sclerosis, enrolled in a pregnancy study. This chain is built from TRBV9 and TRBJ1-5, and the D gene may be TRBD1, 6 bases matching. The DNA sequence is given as TGTGCCAGCAGCGTAGGGGCAGGGGGCAATCAGCCCCAGCATTTT. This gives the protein CASSVGAGGNQPQHF.